The 23 T cell receptor beta chains presented below share a single source sample, sequenced in a study of cytomegalovirus exposure and HLA in healthy donors. The primer mix had 60 Vbeta and 13 Jbeta primers. This table comes from immunoSEQ multiplex PCR, and its TCRdb copy is limited to in-frame clones, with some not included. Among about 130,000 clones, around 82% were seen once, and the ten largest hold approximately 10%. Sequencing input: PBMCs. All receptors derive from a male donor in good health and CMV-seropositive.

The gene calls are TRBV11-2 and TRBJ1-4; possible D gene TRBD1, 5 bases. The V and J ends lost 6 bases and 15 bases respectively, with 14 bases between them. Per germline, CDR1 SGHAT and CDR2 FQNNGV. CDR3 length: 11 residues. The CDR3 DNA reads as TGTGCCAGCAGGGGGCCGTCGCATGTGTTTTTT. This codes for CASRGPSHVFF.

The chain is built from TRBV6-1 and TRBJ2-4, with D maybe TRBD1 (5 bases). Between the trimmed V and J ends, which lost 2 bases and 1 base, there was a span of 9 bases. Per germline, CDR1 MNHNS and CDR2 SASEGT. CDR3 length: 15 residues. DNA for the CDR3: TGTGCCAGCAGTGAACAAGGGGTGGCCAAAAACATTCAGTACTTC. It specifies CASSEQGVAKNIQYF.

This CDR3 is CASSQGPTGDEQYF. The CDR3 DNA reads as TGTGCCAGCAGCCAAGGCCCCACAGGGGACGAGCAGTACTTC. This chain links TRBV4-2 with TRBJ2-7, with 7 bases identical to TRBD1. CDR1 and CDR2 from the germline V gene are LGHNA and YNFKEQ. This CDR3 is built from 14 residues. With 1 base clipped from V and 5 bases from J, the junction kept 5 bases outside the gene matches.

J is TRBJ2-7 and V is TRBV6-5; TRBD2 matches at 7 bases. The CDR3 has 14 residues. From germline, CDR1 is MNHEY and CDR2 SVGAGI. V gave up 5 bases and J gave up 5 bases; unmatched junction bases: 9. CDR3 bases: TGTGCCAGCAGTCGAACGGGGGGAACCGACGAGCAGTACTTC. Translating it yields CASSRTGGTDEQYF.

The J gene is TRBJ1-3, the V gene TRBV9; no firm D call. Trimming left V 6 bases short and J 0 bases short, with 13 bases between. The CDR3 length is 15 residues. CDR1 and CDR2 (germline): SGDLS, YYNGEE. CDR3 sequence reads: CASTLGVASGNTIYF. CDR3 bases: TGTGCCAGCACCTTAGGAGTGGCCTCTGGAAACACCATATATTTT.

The chain employs TRBV2 and TRBJ2-3; 9 nucleotides line up with TRBD1. The CDR3 extends over 14 amino acids. Germline CDR1 reads SNHLY; CDR2 reads FYNNEI. V trimming: 6 bases; J trimming: 5 bases; junction bases outside the gene matches: 6. The CDR3 loop reads CASRGTGLGDTQYF. The CDR3, as DNA: TGTGCCAGCAGGGGGACAGGGTTAGGAGATACGCAGTATTTT.

The rearrangement links TRBV7-2 to TRBJ2-7; TRBD2 matches at 12 bases. Germline CDR1 SGHTA, CDR2 FQGNSA. J was trimmed by 0 bases and V by 5 bases; bases with no gene match: 8. The CDR3 is 17 amino acids. For the CDR3, the DNA is TGTGCCAGCAGCAACCAGCCTAGCGGGAGGGGCTCCTACGAGCAGTACTTC. Translated: CASSNQPSGRGSYEQYF.

This chain links TRBV7-2 with TRBJ1-4; no firm D call. V gave up 0 bases and J gave up 0 bases, with 14 bases separating them. The CDR3 sequence is 18 residues long. Germline CDR1 is SGHTA and CDR2 is FQGNSA. DNA for the CDR3: TGTGCCAGCAGCTTAGCCCCCTCAGGTCCCGCAACTAATGAAAAACTGTTTTTT. Translated: CASSLAPSGPATNEKLFF.

This clone occurred a few times. J is TRBJ1-2 and V is TRBV6-6; a weak D match, TRBD1 (5 bases). Trimming took 2 bases from V and 1 from J, leaving 11 bases between them. Germline-derived CDR1 and CDR2 are MNHNY and SVGAGI (reference sequence). The CDR3 runs to 15 residues. CDR3 sequence reads: CASSYRGGYNYGYTF. The DNA of the CDR3 is TGTGCCAGCAGTTACCGGGGGGGATATAACTATGGCTACACCTTC.

This chain joins TRBV30 and TRBJ1-2, with D tentatively TRBD1 (5 bases). Trimming removed 5 bases from V and 0 bases from J, with 13 bases in between. This CDR3 has 14 amino acids. CDR1 GTSNPN and CDR2 SVGIG come from the germline V gene (reference sequence). CDR3 protein: CAWLQVRANYGYTF. CDR3 coding DNA: TGTGCCTGGTTACAGGTCCGAGCTAACTATGGCTACACCTTC. The complete variable domain, with remaining parts taken from reference TRBV30 and TRBJ1-2, reads SQTIHQWPATLVQPVGSPLSLECTVEGTSNPNLYWYRQAAGRGLQLLFYSVGIGQISSEVPQNLSASRPQDRQFILSSKKLLLSDSGFYLCAWLQVRANYGYTFGSGTRLTVV.

V gene TRBV28 combines with J gene TRBJ2-3; 15 bases are a match to TRBD2. With 6 bases clipped from V and 0 bases from J, the junction kept 13 bases outside the gene matches. The CDR3 contains 20 residues. Germline lookup yields CDR1 MDHEN and CDR2 SYDVKM. The CDR3 DNA reads TGTGCCAGCAGCCCTCCCAGGACTAGCGGGAGGGAGGGTAGCACAGATACGCAGTATTTT. It yields the protein CASSPPRTSGREGSTDTQYF. Supplemented by reference TRBV28 and TRBJ2-3, the full variable domain reads DVKVTQSSRYLVKRTGEKVFLECVQDMDHENMFWYRQDPGLGLRLIYFSYDVKMKEKGDIPEGYSVSREKKERFSLILESASTNQTSMYLCASSPPRTSGREGSTDTQYFGPGTRLTVL.

CDR3 sequence reads: CASSLVPGGNTDTQYF. CDR3 sequence (DNA): TGTGCCAGCAGCTTGGTCCCCGGGGGAAACACAGATACGCAGTATTTT. V is TRBV11-2 and J is TRBJ2-3, with D possibly being TRBD2 (6 bases). The germline V gene encodes CDR1 SGHAT and CDR2 FQNNGV. Trimming left V 3 bases short and J 2 bases short, with 15 bases between. This CDR3 comprises 16 residues.

The rearrangement uses TRBV7-3 and TRBJ2-1; 7 positions match TRBD2. The junction had 5 bases not matched to a gene; V was cut back by 6 bases and J by 0 bases. The CDR3 length is 15 residues. Germline values: CDR1 SGHTA, CDR2 FQGTGA. The CDR3 loop is CASSPLASSYNEQFF. The DNA of the CDR3 is TGTGCCAGCAGTCCACTAGCGAGCTCCTACAATGAGCAGTTCTTC.

Concerning this clone: At one end the junction does not follow the germline gene, possibly because of a read error. The chain joins TRBV4-3 to TRBJ2-3, with 9 nucleotides matching TRBD2. CDR1 LGHNA and CDR2 YSLEER come from the germline V gene. CDR3 length: 16 amino acids. The CDR3 here is CAGSPRLAASTDTQYF. The CDR3 DNA is TGCGCCGGCAGCCCCAGACTAGCGGCTAGCACAGATACGCAGTATTTT.

This chain links TRBV27 with TRBJ2-2; unclear D gene. The CDR3 sequence is 12 residues long. The germline CDR1 and CDR2 sequences are MNHEY and SMNVEV (reference sequence). Trimming removed 3 bases at V and 3 bases at J, with 2 bases between. The CDR3 reads CASSFDTGELFF. In nucleotides, the CDR3 is TGTGCCAGCAGTTTCGACACCGGGGAGCTGTTTTTT.

The V gene is TRBV7-8, the J gene TRBJ2-1; a weak D match, TRBD2 (5 bases). This CDR3 spans 12 amino acids. Deletions cut 4 bases from V and 12 bases from J, with 13 bases between. Per germline, CDR1 SGHVS and CDR2 FQNEAQ. The CDR3 DNA follows: TGTGCCAGCAGCTCTTCCTCGGCGGGGCAGTTCTTC. Translated: CASSSSSAGQFF.

The V gene is TRBV13, the J gene TRBJ2-1; D is perhaps TRBD2 (6 bases). The CDR3 contains 17 residues. Germline V gene sequence: CDR1 PRHDT, CDR2 FYEKMQ (reference sequence). V dropped 0 bases and J dropped 3 bases, with 15 bases sitting between them. The chain's CDR3 is CASSLGSSGGGYNEQFF. DNA for the CDR3: TGTGCCAGCAGCTTAGGTAGCTCTGGGGGAGGCTACAATGAGCAGTTCTTC. Supplemented by reference TRBV13 and TRBJ2-1, the full variable domain reads AAGVIQSPRHLIKEKRETATLKCYPIPRHDTVYWYQQGPGQDPQFLISFYEKMQSDKGSIPDRFSAQQFSDYHSELNMSSLELGDSALYFCASSLGSSGGGYNEQFFGPGTRLTVL.

This sequence joins TRBV5-1 and TRBJ2-3; D is uncertain. This CDR3 is built from 15 residues. Germline V gene sequence: CDR1 SGHRS, CDR2 YFSETQ. With 1 base removed from V and 10 bases from J, the gap between germline ends came to 19 bases. The CDR3 sequence: CASSLKLTSSTAQYF. The CDR3 nucleotides read TGCGCCAGCAGCTTGAAGTTGACTTCTTCTACTGCGCAGTATTTT.

The CDR3 is CASSRGDMGQPQHF. The CDR3 coding sequence is TGTGCCAGCTCCCGGGGGGATATGGGGCAGCCCCAGCATTTT. The chain joins TRBV18 to TRBJ1-5; tentative D call: TRBD1 (5 bases). V was cut by 6 bases and J by 7 bases, with 16 bases left in between. Germline V gives CDR1 KGHSH, CDR2 LQKENI. This CDR3 contains 14 residues.

This clone was seen more than once but under ten times. The rearrangement joins TRBV9 to TRBJ2-5, with a weak D call TRBD2 (7 bases). V lost 0 bases and J 4 bases, leaving 10 bases between the germline ends. Per germline, CDR1 SGDLS and CDR2 YYNGEE. The CDR3 covers 14 residues. The CDR3 coding sequence is TGTGCCAGCAGCGTAGAGGGGGGGGCAGAGACCCAGTACTTC. This codes for CASSVEGGAETQYF.

The J gene is TRBJ2-7, the V gene TRBV7-2, with 11 bases identical to TRBD2. J gave up 3 bases and V 5 bases, and 3 bases lay outside the gene matches. CDR3 length equals 14 residues. Per the germline V gene, CDR1 is SGHTA and CDR2 is FQGNSA. The CDR3 DNA reads as TGTGCCAGCAGCCGAGGGACTAGCGGCTACGAGCAGTACTTC. The encoded protein is CASSRGTSGYEQYF.

Regarding this clone: Compared with germline, one end of the junction differs, possibly owing to a read error. This rearrangement joins TRBV11-2 to TRBJ2-7, with 16 bases identical to TRBD2. In germline, CDR1 is SGHAT, CDR2 FQNNGV. The CDR3 has 12 amino acids. CDR3 sequence (DNA): TGTGCCAGCAGCGGGACTAGCGGGAGGGATCTTTTC. The encoded protein is CASSGTSGRDLF.

This chain connects TRBV19 to TRBJ1-4; D gene ambiguous. Deletions cut 0 bases from V and 4 bases from J, with 15 bases between. Germline V gene sequence: CDR1 LNHDA, CDR2 SQIVND (reference sequence). There are 17 residues in the CDR3. CDR3 amino acids: CASSIEGPIGGNEKLFF. The CDR3 DNA sequence: TGTGCCAGTAGTATAGAGGGCCCCATTGGAGGTAATGAAAAACTGTTTTTT.